The T cell receptor (beta chain) described here comes from a study of blood T cells in healthy people across ages. Regarding the study as a whole: Long-lived and aged donors differed, with more naive CD4+ cells and higher diversity in the long-lived.

Of note for this clonotype: What it recognizes is unknown.

The trim removed 3 bases at V and 9 bases at J, leaving 8 bases unmatched. The CDR3 has 14 amino acids. In germline, CDR1 is MNHEY, CDR2 SVGAGI. A sample-barcoded 5' primer and a J-beta primer mix were used in a second PCR of about 7 to 12 cycles. In TCRdb, the 5' RACE reads were re-called with MiXCR into one record per CDR3 protein. The sample lists over 1.5 million distinct CDR3 sequences; about 50% were seen once. The chain uses TRBV6-5 and TRBJ1-2; 9 bases map to TRBD1. The clonotype was recovered from a woman in her forties in good health. Sequenced material: blood. CDR3 residues: CASSYQTGGRSYTF. CDR3 sequence (DNA): TGTGCCAGCAGTTATCAAACAGGGGGCCGGAGCTACACCTTC.